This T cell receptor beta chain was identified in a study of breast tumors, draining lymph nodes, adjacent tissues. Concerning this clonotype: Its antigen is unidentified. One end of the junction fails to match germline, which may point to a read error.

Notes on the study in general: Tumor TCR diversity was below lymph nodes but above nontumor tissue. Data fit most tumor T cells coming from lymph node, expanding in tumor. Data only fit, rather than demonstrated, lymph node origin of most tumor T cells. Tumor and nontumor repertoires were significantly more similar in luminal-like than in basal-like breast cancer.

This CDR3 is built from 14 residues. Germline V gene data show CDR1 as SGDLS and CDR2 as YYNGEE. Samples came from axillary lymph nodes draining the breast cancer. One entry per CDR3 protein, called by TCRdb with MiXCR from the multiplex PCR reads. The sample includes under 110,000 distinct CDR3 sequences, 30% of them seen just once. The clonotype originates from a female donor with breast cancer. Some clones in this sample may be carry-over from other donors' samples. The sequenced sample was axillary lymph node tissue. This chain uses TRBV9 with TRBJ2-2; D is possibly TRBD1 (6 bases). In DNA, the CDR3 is TGTGCCAGCAGTGACAGGTCGAACACCGGGGAGCTGTCTTTT. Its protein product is CASSDRSNTGELSF.